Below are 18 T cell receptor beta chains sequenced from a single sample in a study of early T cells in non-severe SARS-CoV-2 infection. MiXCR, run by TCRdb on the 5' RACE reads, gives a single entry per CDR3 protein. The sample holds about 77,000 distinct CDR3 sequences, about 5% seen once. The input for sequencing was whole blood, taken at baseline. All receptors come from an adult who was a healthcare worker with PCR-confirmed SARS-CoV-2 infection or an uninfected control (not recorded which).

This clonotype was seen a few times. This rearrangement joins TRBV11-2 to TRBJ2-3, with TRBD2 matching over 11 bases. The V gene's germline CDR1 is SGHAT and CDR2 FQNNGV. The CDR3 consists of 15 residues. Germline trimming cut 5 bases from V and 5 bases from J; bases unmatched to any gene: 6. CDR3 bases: TGTGCCAGCAGCCTACCGGGACTAGCGGTAGATACGCAGTATTTT. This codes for CASSLPGLAVDTQYF.

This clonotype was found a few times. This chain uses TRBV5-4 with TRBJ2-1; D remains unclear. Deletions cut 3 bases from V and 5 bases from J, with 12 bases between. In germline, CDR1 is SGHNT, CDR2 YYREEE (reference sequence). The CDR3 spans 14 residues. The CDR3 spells CASSSPGHHNEQFF. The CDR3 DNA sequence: TGTGCCAGCAGCTCCCCGGGCCACCACAATGAGCAGTTCTTC.

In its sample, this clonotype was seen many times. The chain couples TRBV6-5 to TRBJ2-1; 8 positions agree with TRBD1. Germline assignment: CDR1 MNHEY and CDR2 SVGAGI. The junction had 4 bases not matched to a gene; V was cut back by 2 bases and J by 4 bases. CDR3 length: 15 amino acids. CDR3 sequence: CASSYDRGPYNEQFF. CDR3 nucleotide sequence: TGTGCCAGCAGTTACGACAGGGGCCCATACAATGAGCAGTTCTTC.

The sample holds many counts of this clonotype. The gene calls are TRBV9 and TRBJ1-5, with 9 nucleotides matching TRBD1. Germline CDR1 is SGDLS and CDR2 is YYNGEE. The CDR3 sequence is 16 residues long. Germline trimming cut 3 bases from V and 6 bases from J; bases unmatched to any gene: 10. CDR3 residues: CASSATTGGLGQPQHF. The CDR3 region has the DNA TGTGCCAGCAGCGCGACTACAGGGGGCCTTGGTCAGCCCCAGCATTTT.

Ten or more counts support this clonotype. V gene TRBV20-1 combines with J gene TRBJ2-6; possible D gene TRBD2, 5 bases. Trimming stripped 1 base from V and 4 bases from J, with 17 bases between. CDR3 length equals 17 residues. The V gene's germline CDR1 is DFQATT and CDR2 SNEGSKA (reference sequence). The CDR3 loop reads CSARVAGEEAGANVLTF. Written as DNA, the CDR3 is TGCAGTGCTAGAGTGGCCGGGGAAGAGGCGGGGGCCAACGTCCTGACTTTC.

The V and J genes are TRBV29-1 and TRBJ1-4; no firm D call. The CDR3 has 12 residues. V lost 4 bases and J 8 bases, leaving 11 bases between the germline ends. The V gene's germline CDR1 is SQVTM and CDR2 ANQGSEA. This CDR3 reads CSVAAGGEKLFF. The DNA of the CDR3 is TGCAGCGTTGCCGCGGGAGGAGAAAAACTGTTTTTT.

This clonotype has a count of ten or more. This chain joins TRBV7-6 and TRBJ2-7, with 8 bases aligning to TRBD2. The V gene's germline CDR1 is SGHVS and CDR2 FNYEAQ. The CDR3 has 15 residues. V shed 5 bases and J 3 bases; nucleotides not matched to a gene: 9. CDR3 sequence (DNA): TGTGCCAGCAGCCACACGGCCGGGACTAGCTACGAGCAGTACTTC. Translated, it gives CASSHTAGTSYEQYF. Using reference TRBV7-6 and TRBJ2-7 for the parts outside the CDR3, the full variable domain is GAGVSQSPRYKVTKRGQDVALRCDPISGHVSLYWYRQALGQGPEFLTYFNYEAQQDKSGLPNDRFSAERPEGSISTLTIQRTEQRDSAMYRCASSHTAGTSYEQYFGPGTRLTVT.

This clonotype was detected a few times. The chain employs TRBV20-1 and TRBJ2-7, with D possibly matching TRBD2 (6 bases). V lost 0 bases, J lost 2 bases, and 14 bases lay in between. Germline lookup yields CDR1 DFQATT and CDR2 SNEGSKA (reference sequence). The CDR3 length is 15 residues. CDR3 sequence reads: CSARERTRRAYEQYF. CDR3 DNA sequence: TGCAGTGCTAGAGAACGGACCCGGAGGGCCTACGAGCAGTACTTC.

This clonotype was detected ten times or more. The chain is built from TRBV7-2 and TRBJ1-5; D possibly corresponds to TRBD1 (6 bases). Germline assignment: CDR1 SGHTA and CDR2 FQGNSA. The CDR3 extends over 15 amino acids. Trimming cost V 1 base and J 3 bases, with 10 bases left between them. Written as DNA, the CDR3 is TGTGCCAGCAGCTTAGAACAGGGCGTCAATCAGCCCCAGCATTTT. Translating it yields CASSLEQGVNQPQHF.

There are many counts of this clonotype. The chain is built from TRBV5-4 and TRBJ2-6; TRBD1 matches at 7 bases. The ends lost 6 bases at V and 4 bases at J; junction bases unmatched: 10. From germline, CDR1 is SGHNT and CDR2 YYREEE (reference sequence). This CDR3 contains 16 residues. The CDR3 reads CASTQRQGRGANVLTF. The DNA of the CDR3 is TGTGCCAGCACCCAACGACAGGGCCGCGGGGCCAACGTCCTGACTTTC.

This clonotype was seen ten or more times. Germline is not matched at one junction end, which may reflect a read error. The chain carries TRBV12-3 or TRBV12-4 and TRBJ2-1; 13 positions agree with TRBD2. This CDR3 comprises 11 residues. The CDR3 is CASTQGLAGEF. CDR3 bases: TGTGCCAGCACCCAAGGACTAGCGGGAGAATTC.

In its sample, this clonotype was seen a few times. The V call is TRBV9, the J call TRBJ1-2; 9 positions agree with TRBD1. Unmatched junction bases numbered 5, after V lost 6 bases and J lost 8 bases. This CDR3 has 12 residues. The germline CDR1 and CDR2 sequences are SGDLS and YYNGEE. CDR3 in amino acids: CASKTGGGGYTF. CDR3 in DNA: TGTGCCAGCAAGACAGGGGGAGGAGGCTACACCTTC.

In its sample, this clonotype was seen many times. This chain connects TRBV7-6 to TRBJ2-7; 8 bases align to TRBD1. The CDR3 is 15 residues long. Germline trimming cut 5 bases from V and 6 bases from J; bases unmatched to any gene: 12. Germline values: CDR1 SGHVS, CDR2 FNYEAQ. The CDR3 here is CASSKIPQGAGEQYF. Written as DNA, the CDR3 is TGTGCCAGCAGCAAAATCCCCCAGGGGGCCGGCGAGCAGTACTTC.

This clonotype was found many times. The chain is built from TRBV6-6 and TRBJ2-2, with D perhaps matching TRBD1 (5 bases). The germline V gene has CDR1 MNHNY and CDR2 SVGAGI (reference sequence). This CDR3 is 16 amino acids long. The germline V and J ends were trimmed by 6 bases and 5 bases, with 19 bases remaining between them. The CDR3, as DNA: TGTGCCAGCAGCCCCCCAGGGCAGGGAAAAACCGGGGAGCTGTTTTTT. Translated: CASSPPGQGKTGELFF.

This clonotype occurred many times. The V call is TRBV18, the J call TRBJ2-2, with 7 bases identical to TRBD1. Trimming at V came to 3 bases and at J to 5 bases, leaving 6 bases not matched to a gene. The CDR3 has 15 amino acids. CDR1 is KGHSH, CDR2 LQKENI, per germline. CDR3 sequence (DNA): TGTGCCAGCTCACCCAGACAGGGCGAGACCGGGGAGCTGTTTTTT. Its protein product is CASSPRQGETGELFF.

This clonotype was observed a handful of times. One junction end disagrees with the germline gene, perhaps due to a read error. This CDR3 reads CASSLDSGSNQPQHF. The CDR3 nucleotides read TGCGCCAGCAGTTTGGACAGTGGTAGCAATCAGCCCCAGCATTTT. The V and J genes are TRBV5-1 and TRBJ1-5, with a tentative D call TRBD1 (6 bases). From germline, CDR1 is SGHRS and CDR2 YFSETQ. There are 15 residues in the CDR3.

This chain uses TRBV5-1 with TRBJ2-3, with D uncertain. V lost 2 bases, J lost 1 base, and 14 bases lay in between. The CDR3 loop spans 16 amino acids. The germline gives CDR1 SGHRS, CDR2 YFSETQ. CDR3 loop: CASSLRASSGTDTQYF. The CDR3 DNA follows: TGCGCCAGCAGCTTACGGGCCTCGTCCGGCACAGATACGCAGTATTTT.

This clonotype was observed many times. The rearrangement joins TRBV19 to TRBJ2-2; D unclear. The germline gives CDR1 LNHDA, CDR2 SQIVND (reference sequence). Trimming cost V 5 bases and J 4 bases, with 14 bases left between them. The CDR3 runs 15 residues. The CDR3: CASSPQVTGTGELFF. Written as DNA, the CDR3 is TGTGCCAGTAGTCCCCAGGTGACCGGCACCGGGGAGCTGTTTTTT.